These 27 T cell receptor beta chains were all obtained from the same sample, sequenced in a study of OX40 agonist ivuxolimab in advanced cancers. TCRdb's table, derived via immunoSEQ multiplex PCR, lists solely in-frame clones and lacks some. The table lists about 72,000 clones, 80% to 95% of them singletons. The sample in question was CD4+ or CD8+ T cells sorted from blood, obtained in a trial of the OX40 agonist ivuxolimab. These receptors were collected from an adult with an advanced solid tumor such as melanoma, head and neck, liver or kidney cancer.

This clone was seen just once. The V and J genes are TRBV4-3 and TRBJ2-7; D is possibly TRBD1 or TRBD2 (5 bases each). Trimming shortened V by 0 bases and J by 4 bases, and 13 bases separated the two germline ends. Germline CDR1 reads LGHNA; CDR2 reads YSLEER. The CDR3 length is 15 residues. CDR3 DNA: TGCGCCAGCAGCCAAGATTGGGACGTAAGATACGAGCAGTACTTC. Protein sequence: CASSQDWDVRYEQYF.

The chain employs TRBV27 and TRBJ2-7; 8 bases are shared with TRBD1. Germline assignment: CDR1 MNHEY and CDR2 SMNVEV (reference sequence). This CDR3 region has 14 residues. The ends lost 2 bases at V and 3 bases at J; junction bases unmatched: 3. The CDR3 bases are TGTGCCAGCAGTTTAAAGGGACAGGTCTACGAGCAGTACTTC. This sequence encodes CASSLKGQVYEQYF.

V and J are TRBV7-6 and TRBJ2-6; D call uncertain. Trimming cost V 5 bases and J 0 bases, with 11 bases left between them. The CDR3 is made up of 16 amino acids. Germline CDR1 SGHVS, CDR2 FNYEAQ. The CDR3 reads CASSPEKVSGANVLTF. The CDR3 DNA is TGTGCCAGCAGCCCCGAAAAAGTCTCTGGGGCCAACGTCCTGACTTTC.

With respect to this clone: Compared with germline, one end of the junction differs, possibly owing to a read error. V and J are TRBV7-7 and TRBJ2-2; no definite D call. From germline, CDR1 is SSHAT and CDR2 FNYEAQ (reference sequence). The CDR3 is 14 amino acids. In DNA form, the CDR3 reads TGTGCTAGCAGCTTCGGAGAGACCACCGGGGAGCTGTTTTTT. Protein sequence: CASSFGETTGELFF.

This clone occurred once. The chain combines TRBV6-5 with TRBJ2-2; D remains unclear. The germline V and J ends were trimmed by 7 bases and 0 bases, with 9 bases remaining between them. The CDR3 contains 14 residues. CDR1 is MNHEY, CDR2 SVGAGI, per germline. CDR3 coding DNA: TGTGCCAGCACCCAAGGACCGAACACCGGGGAGCTGTTTTTT. It yields the protein CASTQGPNTGELFF.

The gene calls are TRBV27 and TRBJ2-1, with 15 bases that match TRBD2. The CDR3 length is 16 residues. CDR1 MNHEY and CDR2 SMNVEV come from the germline V gene (reference sequence). Trimming cost V 1 base and J 7 bases; bases outside gene matches: 2. The CDR3 region is CASSLLGLAGGNEQFF. In DNA, the CDR3 is TGTGCCAGCAGTTTATTAGGACTAGCGGGAGGGAATGAGCAGTTCTTC.

The chain recombines TRBV6-9 with TRBJ2-3, with TRBD2 matching 10 bases. The CDR3 contains 16 residues. Germline CDR1 is MNHGY and CDR2 is SVAAGI. V shed 4 bases, J shed 4 bases, and the junction held 8 bases outside the gene matches. CDR3 sequence reads: CASSSEAGGPADTQYF. CDR3 coding DNA: TGTGCCAGCAGTTCGGAAGCGGGAGGGCCTGCAGATACGCAGTATTTT.

The chain employs TRBV4-1 and TRBJ2-5, with 9 bases identical to TRBD1. The CDR3 has 14 residues. Germline V CDR1 and CDR2: MGHRA, YSYEKL. V shed 4 bases and J 3 bases; nucleotides not matched to a gene: 3. The CDR3 nucleotides read TGCGCCAGCAGCCCGGACAGGGGCGAAGAGACCCAGTACTTC. Protein product: CASSPDRGEETQYF.

The gene calls are TRBV6-1 and TRBJ1-2; TRBD1 agrees at 7 bases. The V segment lost 5 bases and the J segment 2 bases; nucleotides outside the gene matches: 8. The CDR3 covers 15 residues. Germline values: CDR1 MNHNS, CDR2 SASEGT. The CDR3, as DNA: TGTGCCAGCAGTATTACGACAGGGAGGAACTATGGCTACACCTTC. It encodes CASSITTGRNYGYTF.

In this sample, this clone turned up once. The gene calls are TRBV19 and TRBJ1-5; TRBD1 might be the D (5 bases). CDR1 and CDR2 (germline): LNHDA, SQIVND (reference sequence). CDR3 length: 15 residues. V shed 6 bases and J shed 1 base, with 13 bases lying between them. This chain's CDR3 is CASSYGARSNQPQHF. CDR3 in DNA: TGTGCCAGTAGCTACGGGGCAAGAAGCAATCAGCCCCAGCATTTT. Drawing the rest from reference TRBV19 and TRBJ1-5, the complete variable domain is DGGITQSPKYLFRKEGQNVTLSCEQNLNHDAMYWYRQDPGQGLRLIYYSQIVNDFQKGDIAEGYSVSREKKESFPLTVTSAQKNPTAFYLCASSYGARSNQPQHFGDGTRLSIL.

The J gene is TRBJ2-3, the V gene TRBV27, with D unclear. Trimming removed 0 bases at V and 1 base at J, with 23 bases between. Germline V gene data show CDR1 as MNHEY and CDR2 as SMNVEV (reference sequence). The CDR3 has 20 amino acids. The CDR3, as DNA: TGTGCCAGCAGTTTATCGAGCCCCCTAACTATGCGATGGGGCACAGATACGCAGTATTTT. Its translation is CASSLSSPLTMRWGTDTQYF.

This clone was observed a few times. V and J are TRBV5-6 and TRBJ2-5; 8 bases are shared with TRBD1. J gave up 4 bases and V 5 bases, and 4 bases lay outside the gene matches. This CDR3 comprises 13 residues. In germline, CDR1 is SGHDT, CDR2 YYEEEE. CDR3 sequence (DNA): TGTGCCAGCAGGACAGGGGCCGTAGAGACCCAGTACTTC. It yields the protein CASRTGAVETQYF.

The chain employs TRBV5-5 and TRBJ1-4, with 7 bases matching TRBD1. The CDR3 runs 16 residues. V trimming: 5 bases; J trimming: 8 bases; junction bases outside the gene matches: 15. CDR1 is SGHKS and CDR2 is YYEKEE in the germline V gene (reference sequence). The CDR3 loop reads CASRPDRPGLWEKLFF. CDR3 nucleotide sequence: TGTGCCAGCAGACCGGACAGGCCCGGCCTTTGGGAAAAACTGTTTTTT.

The CDR3 bases are TGTGCCAGCAGCCTCCTGGGCATGAACACTGAAGCTTTCTTT. It translates to CASSLLGMNTEAFF. The chain has TRBV7-6 and TRBJ1-1; D is unclear. CDR1 and CDR2 (germline): SGHVS, FNYEAQ. V lost 5 bases and J 0 bases, leaving 10 bases between the germline ends. This CDR3 spans 14 amino acids.

The chain combines TRBV9 with TRBJ2-5, with D possibly matching TRBD2 (5 bases). V was trimmed by 4 bases and J by 5 bases, leaving 24 bases between them. This CDR3 has 17 residues. Germline values: CDR1 SGDLS, CDR2 YYNGEE. The CDR3 nucleotides read TGTGCCAGCAGCCCCAGCGGACTGTTGACACCTTGGGAGACCCAGTACTTC. Its protein is CASSPSGLLTPWETQYF.

This sequence joins TRBV7-9 and TRBJ1-2; 7 bases are a match to TRBD1. CDR3 length: 14 residues. From germline, CDR1 is SEHNR and CDR2 FQNEAQ (reference sequence). V dropped 1 base and J dropped 4; count of bases not matched to a gene: 3. The CDR3 region has the DNA TGTGCCAGCAGCTTAGGAGGGGGCGGCTATGGCTACACCTTC. Residues: CASSLGGGGYGYTF.

The V and J genes are TRBV7-2 and TRBJ2-3; tentatively, D is TRBD2 (5 bases). The CDR3 sequence is 15 residues long. V lost 5 bases, J lost 0 bases, and 12 bases lay in between. The germline CDR1 and CDR2 sequences are SGHTA and FQGNSA. This CDR3 reads CASSPTWTSTDTQYF. CDR3 DNA sequence: TGTGCCAGCAGCCCTACTTGGACTAGCACAGATACGCAGTATTTT.

Of note for this clone: Other DNA sequences in the same sample also yield this CDR3. The rearrangement uses TRBV5-1 and TRBJ2-1; the match to TRBD2 covers 10 bases. Germline V lookup: CDR1 SGHRS, CDR2 YFSETQ. Unmatched junction bases numbered 1, after V lost 2 bases and J lost 2 bases. The CDR3 sequence is 15 residues long. The CDR3 is CASSLAGGTYNEQFF. Written as DNA, the CDR3 is TGCGCCAGCAGCTTAGCGGGAGGGACCTACAATGAGCAGTTCTTC.

This chain uses TRBV5-5 with TRBJ2-7, with D perhaps given as TRBD1 or TRBD2 (5 bases each). V was clipped by 4 bases and J by 3 bases, with 17 bases between them. Germline CDR1 is SGHKS and CDR2 is YYEKEE (reference sequence). The CDR3 is made up of 15 amino acids. CDR3 loop: CASSLPGTADYEQYF. The DNA for the CDR3 is TGTGCCAGCAGCCTCCCGGGGACCGCGGACTACGAGCAGTACTTC.

The rearrangement links TRBV18 to TRBJ2-1, with 7 bases fitting TRBD1. The V segment lost 8 bases and the J segment 4 bases; nucleotides outside the gene matches: 11. From germline, CDR1 is KGHSH and CDR2 LQKENI. The CDR3 is made up of 15 amino acids. CDR3 sequence (DNA): TGTGCCAGCACCACCGAGGGGGCCGCTTACAATGAGCAGTTCTTC. The encoded protein is CASTTEGAAYNEQFF.

V usage is TRBV4-3 and J usage is TRBJ1-1; no definite D call. Germline V gene data show CDR1 as LGHNA and CDR2 as YSLEER. The CDR3 extends over 13 amino acids. V lost 4 bases and J lost 4, with 10 bases in between. As DNA, the CDR3 is TGCGCCAGCAGCCGAGACGTTGGCACTGAAGCTTTCTTT. This sequence encodes CASSRDVGTEAFF.

The V gene is TRBV15, the J gene TRBJ1-3, with 8 bases lining up with TRBD1. This CDR3 is 15 amino acids long. Germline values: CDR1 LNHNV, CDR2 YYDKDF (reference sequence). The J segment lost 4 bases and the V segment lost 5 bases, leaving 7 bases of the junction unmatched. CDR3 amino acids: CATSGDRGRGNTIYF. For the CDR3, the DNA is TGTGCCACCAGCGGCGACAGGGGAAGGGGAAACACCATATATTTT.

The chain links TRBV5-4 to TRBJ1-1, with no clear D. Germline assignment: CDR1 SGHNT and CDR2 YYREEE (reference sequence). CDR3 length equals 12 residues. The V and J ends lost 0 bases and 3 bases respectively, with 3 bases between them. As DNA, the CDR3 is TGTGCCAGCAGCTTGGGGGACACTGAAGCTTTCTTT. Translating gives CASSLGDTEAFF. The full variable domain, completed using reference TRBV5-4 and TRBJ1-1, is ETGVTQSPTHLIKTRGQQVTLRCSSQSGHNTVSWYQQALGQGPQFIFQYYREEENGRGNFPPRFSGLQFPNYSSELNVNALELDDSALYLCASSLGDTEAFFGQGTRLTVV.

The chain combines TRBV4-1 with TRBJ2-2; tentatively, D is TRBD1 (5 bases). The CDR3 covers 14 residues. The germline gives CDR1 MGHRA, CDR2 YSYEKL. Trimming removed 0 bases at V and 6 bases at J, with 8 bases between. CDR3 in amino acids: CASSQESGSGELFF. The DNA for the CDR3 is TGCGCCAGCAGCCAAGAGTCAGGGTCCGGGGAGCTGTTTTTT.

As for this clone: Additional DNA sequences in this sample encode the identical CDR3. V gene TRBV6-5 combines with J gene TRBJ2-7; tentatively, D is TRBD2 (6 bases). The ends were cut back, 3 bases at V and 3 bases at J, with 15 bases in the middle. The V gene's germline CDR1 is MNHEY and CDR2 SVGAGI. This CDR3 comprises 15 residues. CDR3 sequence (DNA): TGTGCCAGCAGTTATTCGCAGGGAGGCCTCTACGAGCAGTACTTC. Its translation: CASSYSQGGLYEQYF.

The chain links TRBV2 to TRBJ2-3, with TRBD1 matching over 9 bases. Per the germline V gene, CDR1 is SNHLY and CDR2 is FYNNEI. The CDR3 consists of 15 residues. V shed 7 bases, J shed 2 bases, and the junction held 7 bases outside the gene matches. In DNA, the CDR3 is TGTGCCAGCAAACAGGGGGCGATCCACACAGATACGCAGTATTTT. Protein: CASKQGAIHTDTQYF.

This chain connects TRBV4-2 to TRBJ1-1, with no clear D. This CDR3 comprises 13 residues. CDR1 is LGHNA, CDR2 YNFKEQ, per germline. Trimming cost V 1 base and J 0 bases, with 3 bases left between them. The CDR3 DNA reads TGTGCCAGCAGCCAAGGGGTGAACACTGAAGCTTTCTTT. It translates to CASSQGVNTEAFF.